This is a list of T cell receptor beta chains from one sample in a study of cytomegalovirus exposure and HLA in healthy donors. Assay: immunoSEQ multiplex PCR; the TCRdb copy retains only in-frame clones and omits some. The sample has roughly 130,000 clones; over 70% are singletons. The sample consisted of PBMCs. These receptors all stem from a woman between 40 and 50 years old in good health and CMV-seropositive. The CDR3 runs from the conserved cysteine through the conserved F or W. Each record gives: CDR3 length, V gene, D gene, J gene, CDR3 protein. The D gene is left open where the match is weak.

len: 14; v_gene: TRBV10-2; d_gene: -; j_gene: TRBJ1-4; CDR3aa: CASSDSVLEEKLFF
len: 16; v_gene: TRBV5-1; d_gene: TRBD1; j_gene: TRBJ2-3; CDR3aa: CASSSGGQSSTDTQYF
len: 16; v_gene: TRBV5-1; d_gene: TRBD2; j_gene: TRBJ2-1; CDR3aa: CASSLVAGGQYNEQFF
len: 18; v_gene: TRBV18; d_gene: TRBD1; j_gene: TRBJ1-5; CDR3aa: CASSPGDRGIVGNQPQHF
len: 17; v_gene: TRBV18; d_gene: -; j_gene: TRBJ1-1; CDR3aa: CASSPPGGTGMNTEAFF
len: 16; v_gene: TRBV6-6; d_gene: TRBD1; j_gene: TRBJ1-5; CDR3aa: CASSYSTGVSNQPQHF
len: 21; v_gene: TRBV21-1; d_gene: -; j_gene: TRBJ1-3; CDR3aa: CASSKGGQPFPRYPSGNTIYF
len: 17; v_gene: TRBV2; d_gene: -; j_gene: TRBJ1-1; CDR3aa: CASSRKTPSGMNTEAFF
len: 16; v_gene: TRBV4-3; d_gene: TRBD2; j_gene: TRBJ2-7; CDR3aa: CASSQVWASGTYEQYF
len: 15; v_gene: TRBV7-2; d_gene: -; j_gene: TRBJ1-1; CDR3aa: CASSSAPGQNTEAFF
len: 15; v_gene: TRBV6-5; d_gene: TRBD2; j_gene: TRBJ2-7; CDR3aa: CASSPTSSGLREQYF
len: 16; v_gene: TRBV6-6; d_gene: TRBD1; j_gene: TRBJ1-5; CDR3aa: CASVADRGYSNQPQHF
len: 16; v_gene: TRBV19; d_gene: -; j_gene: TRBJ2-5; CDR3aa: CASSIGRTATQETQYF
len: 14; v_gene: TRBV4-3; d_gene: TRBD2; j_gene: TRBJ2-2; CDR3aa: CASSRTSGSQELFF
len: 14; v_gene: TRBV18; d_gene: -; j_gene: TRBJ1-1; CDR3aa: CASSTVDMNTEAFF
len: 15; v_gene: TRBV30; d_gene: TRBD1; j_gene: TRBJ2-4; CDR3aa: CAWSAQGGRKNIQYF
len: 14; v_gene: TRBV27; d_gene: -; j_gene: TRBJ1-5; CDR3aa: CASSLREGNQPQHF
len: 16; v_gene: TRBV5-1; d_gene: -; j_gene: TRBJ2-7; CDR3aa: CASSVGRRSGAYEQYF
len: 16; v_gene: TRBV5-1; d_gene: -; j_gene: TRBJ1-1; CDR3aa: CASSFSPGAMNTEAFF
len: 16; v_gene: TRBV2; d_gene: TRBD1; j_gene: TRBJ1-5; CDR3aa: CASSSQDRSNNQPQHF
len: 14; v_gene: TRBV5-4; d_gene: -; j_gene: TRBJ1-6; CDR3aa: CASSSGTRDSPLHF
len: 13; v_gene: TRBV6-1; d_gene: -; j_gene: TRBJ2-3; CDR3aa: CASSARTADTQYF